This passage covers 13 T cell receptor beta chains from one sample sequenced in a study of blood T cell repertoires in COVID-19. Clones were read by immunoSEQ multiplex PCR, and TCRdb kept only the in-frame ones, dropping some. The data show 120,000 or so clones, with 77% seen just once and 7.9% held by the top ten. Material: peripheral blood. The receptors were sampled from a human donor in a cohort sampled during active COVID-19.

This clone has only one observation. This rearrangement joins TRBV2 to TRBJ1-5; the D is unclear. The CDR3 is 13 amino acids. The V gene lost 2 bases and the J gene lost 11 bases, with 13 bases spanning the gap. CDR1 and CDR2 (germline): SNHLY, FYNNEI. The CDR3 loop reads CASSESQVGAQHF. CDR3 coding DNA: TGTGCCAGCAGTGAATCCCAAGTCGGAGCCCAGCATTTT.

This clone was found a few times. The chain is built from TRBV9 and TRBJ2-7; D possibly corresponds to TRBD1 (6 bases). Trimming removed 0 bases at V and 3 bases at J, with 10 bases between. CDR3 length: 14 amino acids. Germline V gene data show CDR1 as SGDLS and CDR2 as YYNGEE. CDR3 sequence: CASSVGTGNYEQYF. The DNA for the CDR3 is TGTGCCAGCAGCGTAGGCACAGGGAACTACGAGCAGTACTTC.

This chain uses TRBV4-1 with TRBJ1-6; the match to TRBD1 covers 7 bases. CDR1 and CDR2 from the germline V gene are MGHRA and YSYEKL. There are 14 residues in the CDR3. V shed 6 bases and J 7 bases; nucleotides not matched to a gene: 6. This CDR3 reads CASRIIQGNSPLHF. The CDR3 DNA is TGCGCCAGCAGGATCATACAGGGGAATTCACCCCTCCACTTT.

This chain uses TRBV19 with TRBJ2-7; D may be TRBD1 (6 bases). The CDR3 is 14 amino acids. Trimming stripped 1 base from V and 2 bases from J, with 9 bases between. Germline V lookup: CDR1 LNHDA, CDR2 SQIVND (reference sequence). The CDR3 bases are TGTGCCAGTAGTATAGGACAGGCCGCCTACGAGCAGTACTTC. The encoded protein is CASSIGQAAYEQYF. The whole variable domain, remainder taken from reference TRBV19 and TRBJ2-7, is DGGITQSPKYLFRKEGQNVTLSCEQNLNHDAMYWYRQDPGQGLRLIYYSQIVNDFQKGDIAEGYSVSREKKESFPLTVTSAQKNPTAFYLCASSIGQAAYEQYFGPGTRLTVT.

This clone was seen only once. The rearrangement uses TRBV24-1 and TRBJ1-5; possible D gene TRBD1, 5 bases. Germline assignment: CDR1 KGHDR and CDR2 SFDVKD. This CDR3 is 13 amino acids long. The ends were cut back, 10 bases at V and 1 base at J, with 10 bases in the middle. The CDR3 protein is CATSRASNQPQHF. The CDR3 coding sequence is TGTGCCACAAGCAGGGCAAGCAATCAGCCCCAGCATTTT.

The chain carries TRBV15 and TRBJ2-5, with D perhaps matching TRBD1 (5 bases). V lost 4 bases and J 6 bases, leaving 21 bases between the germline ends. CDR1 and CDR2 from the germline V gene are LNHNV and YYDKDF (reference sequence). The CDR3 extends over 16 amino acids. CDR3 sequence reads: CATSTSISGPEKTQYF. The CDR3 DNA reads TGTGCCACCAGCACCTCCATATCAGGGCCAGAGAAGACCCAGTACTTC.

The V call is TRBV27, the J call TRBJ2-7; TRBD1 matches at 7 bases. Germline V lookup: CDR1 MNHEY, CDR2 SMNVEV (reference sequence). The CDR3 sequence is 13 residues long. V gave up 4 bases and J gave up 2 bases; unmatched junction bases: 2. The CDR3 coding sequence is TGTGCCAGCAGTTGGGACAGAGCCTACGAGCAGTACTTC. Amino acids: CASSWDRAYEQYF.

The V gene is TRBV19, the J gene TRBJ1-5, with 10 bases identical to TRBD1. This CDR3 has 17 residues. The V and J ends lost 6 bases and 3 bases, in that order; junction bases with no gene match: 11. CDR1 and CDR2 (germline): LNHDA, SQIVND (reference sequence). CDR3 amino acids: CASSDPPGQGSNQPQHF. Written as DNA, the CDR3 is TGTGCCAGTAGCGACCCCCCGGGACAGGGGTCCAATCAGCCCCAGCATTTT.

The V and J genes are TRBV2 and TRBJ1-2, with D possibly being TRBD1 (6 bases). Trimming took off 10 bases at V and 5 bases at J, with 8 bases between the two ends. The CDR3 sequence is 10 residues long. Germline CDR1 is SNHLY and CDR2 is FYNNEI. The CDR3 nucleotides read TGTGCCAAGGGGGAATATGGCTACACCTTC. This encodes CAKGEYGYTF.

As regards this clone: Germline and junction disagree at one end, which may indicate a read error. The gene calls are TRBV29-1 and TRBJ1-4, with D maybe TRBD1 (5 bases). In germline, CDR1 is SQVTM, CDR2 ANQGSEA. This CDR3 spans 12 amino acids. CDR3 region: CSVEDVAGQSRF. Written as DNA, the CDR3 is TGCAGCGTTGAAGATGTAGCGGGGCAATCCCGATTT.

V and J are TRBV10-3 and TRBJ1-6; D might be TRBD1 (6 bases). The CDR3 extends over 15 amino acids. The V end lost 8 bases, the J end lost 7 bases, and 18 bases lay between the germline ends. Germline loops: CDR1 ENHRY, CDR2 SYGVKD. The CDR3, as DNA: TGTGCCATCGGTAGAGAACAGGGACGAAATTCACCCCTCCACTTT. Protein sequence: CAIGREQGRNSPLHF.

This chain connects TRBV11-2 to TRBJ2-3; no clear D. Trimming stripped 4 bases from V and 3 bases from J, with 2 bases between. Germline values: CDR1 SGHAT, CDR2 FQNNGV. The CDR3 consists of 11 residues. The CDR3 nucleotides read TGTGCCAGCAGCTCAACAGATACGCAGTATTTT. Amino acids: CASSSTDTQYF.

The chain combines TRBV30 with TRBJ2-6; D is unclear. V lost 7 bases and J lost 5, with 12 bases in between. CDR3 size: 13 residues. Germline loops: CDR1 GTSNPN, CDR2 SVGIG (reference sequence). CDR3 region: CAFHGLWANVLTF. The CDR3 DNA sequence: TGTGCCTTTCACGGTCTCTGGGCCAACGTCCTGACTTTC.